These 19 T cell receptor beta chains share one sample of origin, sequenced in a study of blood T cells in healthy people across ages. A sample-barcoded 5' primer and a J-beta primer mix were used in a second PCR of roughly 7 to 11 cycles. TCRdb reanalysed the 5' RACE reads using MiXCR and keeps one entry per CDR3 protein. The profile covers 750,000 to 950,000 distinct CDR3 sequences, with 20% to 30% appearing a single time and 3% taken by the ten largest. The sample was also linked to a second study, of T cells of mothers and their children.

Sequencing was performed on blood. These receptors originate from a boy aged 5-17 years in good health.

The chain couples TRBV6-1 to TRBJ1-2; 8 bases align to TRBD1. Per the germline V gene, CDR1 is MNHNS and CDR2 is SASEGT. The CDR3 totals 13 residues. V was pared by 6 bases and J by 6 bases, with 6 bases of the junction left unmatched. CDR3 coding DNA: TGTGCCAGCAGCTCGGCAGGGGGCGATGGCTACACCTTC. Translating gives CASSSAGGDGYTF.

This clonotype was counted a few times. The chain combines TRBV5-1 with TRBJ2-7; 10 bases match TRBD1. J was trimmed by 4 bases and V by 5 bases; bases with no gene match: 12. The CDR3 is 16 amino acids. CDR1 is SGHRS and CDR2 is YFSETQ in the germline V gene. CDR3 amino acids: CASSLAADRGIYEQYF. The CDR3 DNA sequence: TGCGCCAGCAGTCTAGCCGCGGACAGGGGGATTTACGAGCAGTACTTC.

Of note for this clonotype: An end of the junction differs from the germline gene, which may be a read error. The genes are TRBV28 and TRBJ1-4; D not certain. This CDR3 comprises 16 residues. The V gene's germline CDR1 is MDHEN and CDR2 SYDVKM. CDR3 in amino acids: CASKGRPAGLDEKLFF. In nucleotides, the CDR3 is TGCGCCAGCAAAGGACGGCCCGCGGGTTTGGATGAAAAACTGTTTTTT.

This sequence joins TRBV7-3 and TRBJ1-3; no firm D call. Per the germline V gene, CDR1 is SGHTA and CDR2 is FQGTGA. CDR3 length: 15 amino acids. Trimming removed 5 bases from V and 0 bases from J, with 11 bases in between. The CDR3 coding sequence is TGTGCCAGCAGCCCACAAAAGGCCTCTGGAAACACCATATATTTT. It codes for CASSPQKASGNTIYF.

V usage is TRBV4-2 and J usage is TRBJ1-4; D is unresolved. The ends were cut back, 1 base at V and 0 bases at J, with 15 bases in the middle. The CDR3 consists of 18 residues. CDR1 is LGHNA and CDR2 is YNFKEQ in the germline V gene. The CDR3 loop is CASSQGPGLRATNEKLFF. Written as DNA, the CDR3 is TGTGCCAGCAGCCAAGGACCTGGGCTCCGTGCAACTAATGAAAAACTGTTTTTT.

The chain links TRBV20-1 to TRBJ1-5; 7 bases fit TRBD1. V lost 6 bases, J lost 3 bases, and 11 bases stayed unmatched. The CDR3 is 15 residues long. Looked up from germline, CDR1 is DFQATT and CDR2 is SNEGSKA (reference sequence). The CDR3 region has the DNA TGCAGTGCCCCAACAGGGGCGGACTTCAATCAGCCCCAGCATTTT. It yields the protein CSAPTGADFNQPQHF.

The chain joins TRBV6-1 to TRBJ1-2, with TRBD1 matching 10 bases. This CDR3 has 15 amino acids. V shed 5 bases and J 6 bases; nucleotides not matched to a gene: 9. In germline, CDR1 is MNHNS, CDR2 SASEGT. This chain's CDR3 is CASSWVTGGANGYTF. CDR3 bases: TGTGCCAGCAGTTGGGTGACAGGGGGCGCGAATGGCTACACCTTC.

In this sample, this clonotype turned up a few times. V usage is TRBV5-4 and J usage is TRBJ2-5; 7 bases map to TRBD2. The trim removed 5 bases at V and 4 bases at J, leaving 11 bases unmatched. The CDR3 extends over 15 amino acids. Looked up from germline, CDR1 is SGHNT and CDR2 is YYREEE (reference sequence). The CDR3 reads CASRPWGAGIETQYF. CDR3 bases: TGTGCCAGCAGGCCTTGGGGAGCGGGGATAGAGACCCAGTACTTC.

In regard to this clonotype: The CDR3 does not end in the conserved phenylalanine or tryptophan, so this is likely a read error. No DNA is shown, since the ends of the CDR3 on it are uncertain; the CDR3 is the one TCRdb lists. The chain couples TRBV12-3 or TRBV12-4 to TRBJ2-5. The CDR3 numbers 8 amino acids, ends counted. CDR3 in amino acids: CASTSGDI.

The V call is TRBV12-3 or TRBV12-4, the J call TRBJ2-4, with TRBD2 identical over 9 bases. The CDR3 runs to 15 residues. Unmatched junction bases numbered 4, after V lost 7 bases and J lost 0 bases. This chain's CDR3 is CASTMTSGAKNIQYF. CDR3 coding DNA: TGTGCCAGCACCATGACTAGCGGAGCCAAAAACATTCAGTACTTC.

This clonotype was recorded once. This rearrangement joins TRBV12-3 or TRBV12-4 to TRBJ1-6, with 9 bases matching TRBD1. J was trimmed by 13 bases and V by 5 bases; bases with no gene match: 9. The CDR3 length is 14 residues. The CDR3 sequence is CASSPDRGKGPLHF. Written as DNA, the CDR3 is TGTGCCAGCAGTCCCGACAGGGGGAAGGGGCCCCTCCACTTT.

This rearrangement joins TRBV7-9 to TRBJ1-1; 7 bases fit TRBD1. With V trimmed by 5 bases and J by 1 base, 7 bases remained unmatched. CDR3 size: 15 residues. CDR1 and CDR2 (germline): SEHNR, FQNEAQ (reference sequence). CDR3 loop: CASSTYSGGNTEAFF. CDR3 DNA: TGTGCCAGCAGCACGTATTCAGGGGGGAACACTGAAGCTTTCTTT.

In this sample, this clonotype turned up many times. The chain is built from TRBV20-1 and TRBJ2-5; D unresolved. Germline V gene data show CDR1 as DFQATT and CDR2 as SNEGSKA (reference sequence). V dropped 3 bases and J dropped 4 bases, with 9 bases sitting between them. The CDR3 consists of 12 residues. The CDR3 loop reads CSASEEGETQYF. For the CDR3, the DNA is TGCAGTGCTAGCGAGGAAGGAGAGACCCAGTACTTC.

The chain couples TRBV12-3 or TRBV12-4 to TRBJ1-6; D unresolved. Trimming removed 7 bases at V and 11 bases at J, with 18 bases between. CDR3 length: 14 amino acids. CDR3 region: CASTLRQESTPLHF. The CDR3 DNA follows: TGTGCCAGCACCCTGAGGCAGGAAAGTACACCCCTCCACTTT.

The chain couples TRBV10-3 to TRBJ2-5; D gene unclear. Germline V gene lookup returns CDR1 ENHRY and CDR2 SYGVKD. Trimming stripped 8 bases from V and 5 bases from J, with 9 bases between. This CDR3 is 11 amino acids long. CDR3 amino acids: CAIGPGETQYF. The CDR3 DNA follows: TGTGCCATCGGACCCGGGGAGACCCAGTACTTC.

The sample holds one count of this clonotype. V gene TRBV3-1 combines with J gene TRBJ2-1; 8 nucleotides agree with TRBD2. The CDR3 has 16 amino acids. V lost 3 bases to trimming and J lost 5 bases; unmatched junction nucleotides: 9. CDR1 is LGHDT, CDR2 YNNKEL, per germline (reference sequence). CDR3 sequence (DNA): TGTGCCAGCAGCCAGGATCCGGGACTAGGAGACAATGAGCAGTTCTTC. This codes for CASSQDPGLGDNEQFF.

The chain is built from TRBV3-1 and TRBJ2-4, with D unclear. Trimming shortened V by 1 base and J by 0 bases, and 16 bases separated the two germline ends. There are 18 residues in the CDR3. In germline, CDR1 is LGHDT, CDR2 YNNKEL (reference sequence). Here the CDR3 reads CASSQVGMSVLAKNIQYF. CDR3 nucleotide sequence: TGTGCCAGCAGCCAAGTAGGGATGAGTGTTCTAGCCAAAAACATTCAGTACTTC.

The chain joins TRBV28 to TRBJ1-5, with 8 bases aligning to TRBD1. Germline V gene data show CDR1 as MDHEN and CDR2 as SYDVKM. The V segment lost 10 bases and the J segment 7 bases; nucleotides outside the gene matches: 9. The CDR3 contains 13 residues. Here the CDR3 reads CAIPRGPGQPQHF. CDR3 DNA sequence: TGTGCCATTCCCAGGGGGCCTGGGCAGCCCCAGCATTTT.

This sequence joins TRBV7-2 and TRBJ2-5, with 7 bases aligning to TRBD2. V lost 3 bases, J lost 2 bases, and 6 bases stayed unmatched. Germline-derived CDR1 and CDR2 are SGHTA and FQGNSA. This CDR3 region has 15 residues. CDR3 nucleotide sequence: TGTGCCAGCAGCTTCCGCACTAGCGTTCAAGAGACCCAGTACTTC. This codes for CASSFRTSVQETQYF.